This record looks at one T cell receptor (beta chain) sequence and its context. This sample was included in a study of cytomegalovirus exposure and HLA in healthy donors. The germline gives CDR1 SGHDT, CDR2 YYEEEE. The V gene lost 4 bases and the J gene lost 3 bases, with 13 bases spanning the gap. There are 14 residues in the CDR3. Amplification used 60 Vbeta primers and 13 Jbeta primers. Sequencing was performed with immunoSEQ multiplex PCR; in TCRdb, only in-frame clones are kept and a portion is missing. The sample holds 65,000 to 100,000 clones, 75% seen once. V usage is TRBV5-6 and J usage is TRBJ1-2; maybe TRBD1 (6 bases). Material for sequencing was PBMCs. The origin of this receptor is a middle-aged man in good health and CMV-seronegative. The CDR3 is CASSPQGSDYGYTF. The CDR3 DNA reads as TGTGCCAGCAGCCCCCAGGGGAGTGACTATGGCTACACCTTC.